This T cell receptor (beta chain) emerged from a study of response to subunit inactivated influenza vaccine. One entry per CDR3 protein, called by TCRdb with MiXCR from the RT-PCR reads. The sample lists 250,000 to 350,000 distinct CDR3 sequences, over 20% seen once, with under 13% in the top ten. General observations from the study: The authors suggested that every seasonal influenza vaccination recruits few new T cells.

On this clonotype itself: Antigen specificity is unknown.

Trimming removed 4 bases from V and 1 base from J, with 22 bases in between. The germline gives CDR1 DFQATT, CDR2 SNEGSKA (reference sequence). CDR3 length equals 17 residues. The gene calls are TRBV20-1 and TRBJ1-2; no definite D call. This clonotype was sampled from a man in his fifties or sixties who received an inactivated influenza vaccine. The material sequenced was PBMCs from blood, taken less than 22 months after vaccination. The CDR3 nucleotides are TGCAGTGCTAAGGATAACGGGGAATTTGGTTATAACTATGGCTACACCTTC. Protein: CSAKDNGEFGYNYGYTF.